The 26 T cell receptor beta chains below all came from one sample that was sequenced in a study of blood T cell repertoires in COVID-19. The assay was immunoSEQ multiplex PCR, and TCRdb's table has in-frame clones only and misses some. The sample yields some 99,000 clones, about 84% seen once. Sample: peripheral blood. The receptors were sampled from a woman aged 80 or older with acute or convalescent COVID-19.

This rearrangement joins TRBV28 to TRBJ1-6, with D maybe TRBD1 (5 bases). Germline V CDR1 and CDR2: MDHEN, SYDVKM. Trimming cost V 10 bases and J 2 bases, with 12 bases left between them. This CDR3 is built from 14 residues. In nucleotides, the CDR3 is TGTGCCATCAAGGGGTCCACCTATAATTCACCCCTCCACTTT. It yields the protein CAIKGSTYNSPLHF.

J is TRBJ1-6 and V is TRBV6-2 or TRBV6-3, with D possibly matching TRBD1 (6 bases). The CDR3 loop spans 14 amino acids. The V gene's germline CDR1 is MNHEY and CDR2 SVGEGT. The ends were cut back, 2 bases at V and 7 bases at J, with 9 bases in the middle. CDR3 coding DNA: TGTGCCAGCAGTTACCAGGGGATAAATTCACCCCTCCACTTT. Translating gives CASSYQGINSPLHF.

The gene calls are TRBV19 and TRBJ1-1; D is ambiguous. CDR3 size: 13 residues. The V end lost 5 bases, the J end lost 1 base, and 8 bases lay between the germline ends. Germline CDR1 LNHDA, CDR2 SQIVND (reference sequence). The CDR3 nucleotides read TGTGCCAGTAGTTCCGGGGAGAACACTGAAGCTTTCTTT. It specifies CASSSGENTEAFF.

The chain couples TRBV5-4 to TRBJ2-5, with TRBD1 matching 9 bases. The CDR3 spans 15 residues. Germline CDR1 reads SGHNT; CDR2 reads YYREEE (reference sequence). The V gene end was trimmed by 0 bases and the J gene end by 5 bases; junction bases not matched to a gene: 5. As DNA, the CDR3 is TGTGCCAGCAGCTTGGGGACAGGGGATACGGAGACCCAGTACTTC. Translated, it gives CASSLGTGDTETQYF.

The rearrangement joins TRBV6-1 to TRBJ2-3; the match to TRBD1 covers 12 bases. This CDR3 comprises 16 residues. Looked up from germline, CDR1 is MNHNS and CDR2 is SASEGT. The V gene end was trimmed by 4 bases and the J gene end by 1 base; junction bases not matched to a gene: 3. The CDR3 sequence is CASSGDRGRRTDTQYF. CDR3 nucleotide sequence: TGTGCCAGCAGTGGGGACAGGGGGCGACGCACAGATACGCAGTATTTT.

The chain couples TRBV2 to TRBJ1-5; D is perhaps TRBD1 (5 bases). The CDR3 length is 14 residues. Trimming left V 7 bases short and J 2 bases short, with 12 bases between. Germline CDR1 and CDR2: SNHLY and FYNNEI. CDR3 bases: TGTGCCAGCATGGGGGGGAGAGGCAATCAGCCCCAGCATTTT. Translated: CASMGGRGNQPQHF.

The chain carries TRBV11-1 and TRBJ2-7, with D perhaps matching TRBD1 (6 bases). The germline V gene encodes CDR1 SGHAT and CDR2 FQDESV (reference sequence). V was shortened by 1 base and J by 2 bases, with 12 bases between the two germline ends. The CDR3 has 15 residues. CDR3 in amino acids: CASSLGWTAPYEQYF. The CDR3 nucleotides are TGTGCCAGCAGCTTAGGGTGGACAGCCCCCTACGAGCAGTACTTC.

The chain links TRBV6-1 to TRBJ1-1; TRBD1 agrees at 7 bases. The CDR3 is 14 residues long. V gave up 6 bases and J gave up 5 bases; unmatched junction bases: 9. Germline V CDR1 and CDR2: MNHNS, SASEGT. The CDR3 DNA reads TGTGCCAGCAGGGGGGACAGCTCCAGGACTGAAGCTTTCTTT. Encoded protein: CASRGDSSRTEAFF.

This clone was seen a few times. This rearrangement joins TRBV7-2 to TRBJ2-3, with 7 bases identical to TRBD2. Germline CDR1 is SGHTA and CDR2 is FQGNSA. The J segment lost 2 bases and the V segment lost 11 bases, leaving 13 bases of the junction unmatched. The CDR3 is 15 amino acids. The CDR3 nucleotides read TGTGCCGCTAGGCAACCGGGACTATCCACAGATACGCAGTATTTT. Amino acids: CAARQPGLSTDTQYF.

This chain connects TRBV2 to TRBJ2-2; no firm D call. The V gene's germline CDR1 is SNHLY and CDR2 FYNNEI. The CDR3 is 13 residues long. Trimming shortened V by 7 bases and J by 5 bases, and 11 bases separated the two germline ends. CDR3 in DNA: TGTGCCAGCATAGCCCTACCAACCGGGGAGCTGTTTTTT. Protein product: CASIALPTGELFF.

This clone was observed once. The chain has TRBV11-3 and TRBJ2-2; 10 bases line up with TRBD1. The junction had 5 bases not matched to a gene; V was cut back by 4 bases and J by 0 bases. This CDR3 region has 17 residues. Germline V gene data show CDR1 as SGHNT and CDR2 as YENEEA. CDR3 amino acids: CASSSPDRGANTGELFF. CDR3 bases: TGTGCCAGCAGCTCCCCGGACAGGGGGGCGAACACCGGGGAGCTGTTTTTT.

This clone appeared a single time. The rearrangement links TRBV5-1 to TRBJ2-3, with 11 bases fitting TRBD2. The CDR3 runs to 16 residues. Germline lookup yields CDR1 SGHRS and CDR2 YFSETQ. V shed 3 bases and J 0 bases; nucleotides not matched to a gene: 3. CDR3 sequence (DNA): TGCGCCAGCAGCTCCGGACTAGCGGGTAGCACAGATACGCAGTATTTT. This translates into CASSSGLAGSTDTQYF.

This clone has a handful of counts. V gene TRBV6-5 combines with J gene TRBJ2-2; maybe TRBD1 (6 bases). Germline V gives CDR1 MNHEY, CDR2 SVGAGI. The CDR3 length is 14 residues. With 6 bases removed from V and 4 bases from J, the gap between germline ends came to 12 bases. The CDR3 spells CASSPDRRTGELFF. CDR3 in DNA: TGTGCCAGCAGCCCCGACAGGCGCACCGGGGAGCTGTTTTTT.

The chain employs TRBV2 and TRBJ1-6; D is uncertain. Germline CDR1 and CDR2: SNHLY and FYNNEI. Trimming took off 6 bases at V and 8 bases at J, with 23 bases between the two ends. This CDR3 has 17 amino acids. CDR3 loop: CASSPFERTPADSPLHF. CDR3 DNA: TGTGCCAGCAGCCCCTTCGAACGTACGCCGGCGGATTCACCCCTCCACTTT.

The chain is built from TRBV4-3 and TRBJ2-1, with D unresolved. This CDR3 comprises 15 residues. The germline V and J ends were trimmed by 0 bases and 0 bases, with 6 bases remaining between them. Germline values: CDR1 LGHNA, CDR2 YSLEER. Written as DNA, the CDR3 is TGCGCCAGCAGCCAAGATTCCTTCTCCTACAATGAGCAGTTCTTC. This encodes CASSQDSFSYNEQFF.

This rearrangement joins TRBV3-1 (or the pseudogene TRBV3-2) to TRBJ1-3, with 12 nucleotides matching TRBD1. CDR3 length: 21 amino acids. Germline V gene lookup returns CDR1 LGHDT and CDR2 YNNKEL (reference sequence). J gave up 0 bases and V 0 bases, and 12 bases lay outside the gene matches. The CDR3 coding sequence is TGTGCCAGCAGCCAAGACCCTGGAGGGACAGGGGGCCCAGTCTCTGGAAACACCATATATTTT. Its translation: CASSQDPGGTGGPVSGNTIYF.

The chain recombines TRBV7-2 with TRBJ1-2, with 7 bases fitting TRBD1. Germline CDR1 reads SGHTA; CDR2 reads FQGNSA. J lost 7 bases, V lost 5 bases, and 10 bases had no gene match. CDR3 length equals 14 residues. CDR3 in DNA: TGTGCCAGCAGCCCCCAGACAGGGCACACTGGCTACACCTTC. Translating it yields CASSPQTGHTGYTF.

The J gene is TRBJ2-2, the V gene TRBV12-3 or TRBV12-4; 8 nucleotides match TRBD1. The V gene end was trimmed by 5 bases and the J gene end by 8 bases; junction bases not matched to a gene: 4. The CDR3 contains 13 residues. The CDR3 nucleotides are TGTGCCAGCAGTATAAGACAGGGGGGGGAGCTGTTTTTT. Its translation is CASSIRQGGELFF.

As to this clone: The same CDR3 also results from other DNA sequences found in this sample. J is TRBJ2-5 and V is TRBV18; a possible D gene is TRBD2 (7 bases). This CDR3 has 14 amino acids. Trimming removed 2 bases from V and 5 bases from J, with 12 bases in between. Germline assignment: CDR1 KGHSH and CDR2 LQKENI. This chain's CDR3 is CASSPKGGGETQYF. CDR3 sequence (DNA): TGTGCCAGCTCACCAAAGGGCGGGGGCGAGACCCAGTACTTC.

This clone was counted a few times. The chain couples TRBV7-6 to TRBJ1-5; D is unresolved. CDR3 length: 13 residues. In germline, CDR1 is SGHVS, CDR2 FNYEAQ. Trimming took off 2 bases at V and 2 bases at J, with 4 bases between the two ends. The CDR3 here is CASSLSGNQPQHF. DNA of the CDR3: TGTGCCAGCAGCTTATCCGGCAATCAGCCCCAGCATTTT.

The rearrangement links TRBV19 to TRBJ1-5; tentatively, D is TRBD1 (5 bases). CDR1 is LNHDA, CDR2 SQIVND, per germline (reference sequence). V lost 7 bases and J 6 bases, leaving 16 bases between the germline ends. The CDR3 covers 14 residues. The CDR3 bases are TGTGCCAGTAAAGTTTCTCGGGGGGGTCAGCCCCAGCATTTT. As protein: CASKVSRGGQPQHF.

The chain joins TRBV29-1 to TRBJ1-1; TRBD1 is a possible D gene (5 bases). V shed 1 base and J shed 0 bases, with 21 bases lying between them. The CDR3 has 18 residues. Germline V lookup: CDR1 SQVTM, CDR2 ANQGSEA. This chain's CDR3 is CSVEGPGLRSGMNTEAFF. The CDR3 nucleotides read TGCAGCGTTGAAGGTCCAGGGTTGCGATCAGGTATGAACACTGAAGCTTTCTTT.

The V call is TRBV10-1, the J call TRBJ1-6; D uncertain. The CDR3 loop spans 14 amino acids. The ends were cut back, 3 bases at V and 7 bases at J, with 10 bases in the middle. The germline CDR1 and CDR2 sequences are WNHNN and SYGVQD (reference sequence). DNA of the CDR3: TGCGCCAGCAGTGAACTACACGGGAATTCACCCCTCCACTTT. Translation: CASSELHGNSPLHF.

This clone came up once. The CDR3 DNA reads TGTGCCAGCAGCCCGAGTGGTACGCAGTATTTT. It codes for CASSPSGTQYF. The genes are TRBV14 and TRBJ2-3; no firm D call. The CDR3 totals 11 residues. CDR1 SGHDN and CDR2 FVKESK come from the germline V gene. V lost 4 bases, J lost 8 bases, and 7 bases lay in between. Variable domain in full (rest from reference TRBV14 and TRBJ2-3): EAGVTQFPSHSVIEKGQTVTLRCDPISGHDNLYWYRRVMGKEIKFLLHFVKESKQDESGMPNNRFLAERTGGTYSTLKVQPAELEDSGVYFCASSPSGTQYFGPGTRLTVL.

V gene TRBV10-1 combines with J gene TRBJ1-1; D may be TRBD1 (6 bases). CDR3 length equals 12 residues. Germline CDR1 WNHNN, CDR2 SYGVQD (reference sequence). V gave up 2 bases and J gave up 6 bases, with 7 bases separating them. The CDR3 DNA reads as TGCGCCAGCAGTGAGCAGGGGTCTGAAGCTTTCTTT. It specifies CASSEQGSEAFF.

This chain joins TRBV24-1 and TRBJ1-2; 7 bases align to TRBD1. With 6 bases clipped from V and 4 bases from J, the junction kept 4 bases outside the gene matches. The V gene's germline CDR1 is KGHDR and CDR2 SFDVKD. The CDR3 extends over 13 amino acids. DNA for the CDR3: TGTGCCACCAGTCGGGCAGGGGGCTATGGCTACACCTTC. This translates into CATSRAGGYGYTF.